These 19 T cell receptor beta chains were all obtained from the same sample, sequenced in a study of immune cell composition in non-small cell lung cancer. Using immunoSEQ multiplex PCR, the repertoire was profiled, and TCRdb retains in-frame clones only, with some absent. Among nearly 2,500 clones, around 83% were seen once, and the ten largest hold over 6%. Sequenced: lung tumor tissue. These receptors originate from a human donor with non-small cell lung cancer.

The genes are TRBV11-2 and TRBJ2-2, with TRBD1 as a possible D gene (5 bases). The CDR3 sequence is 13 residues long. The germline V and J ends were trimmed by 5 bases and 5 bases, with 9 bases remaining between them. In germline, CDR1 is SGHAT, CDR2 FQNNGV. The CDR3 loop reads CASSPQGTGELFF. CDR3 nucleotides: TGTGCCAGCAGCCCGCAGGGAACCGGGGAGCTGTTTTTT.

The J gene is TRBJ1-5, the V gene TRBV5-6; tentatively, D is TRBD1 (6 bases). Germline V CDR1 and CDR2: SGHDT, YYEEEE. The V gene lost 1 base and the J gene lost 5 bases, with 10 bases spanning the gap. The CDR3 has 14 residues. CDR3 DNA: TGTGCCAGCAGCTTGTGGGACATACATCAGCCCCAGCATTTT. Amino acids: CASSLWDIHQPQHF.

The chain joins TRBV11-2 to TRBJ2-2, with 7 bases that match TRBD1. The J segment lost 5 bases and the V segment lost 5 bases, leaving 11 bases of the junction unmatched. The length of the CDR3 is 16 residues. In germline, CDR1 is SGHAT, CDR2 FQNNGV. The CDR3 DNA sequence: TGTGCCAGCAGCCAACAGGGGTCGGCGCGGACCGGGGAGCTGTTTTTT. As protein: CASSQQGSARTGELFF.

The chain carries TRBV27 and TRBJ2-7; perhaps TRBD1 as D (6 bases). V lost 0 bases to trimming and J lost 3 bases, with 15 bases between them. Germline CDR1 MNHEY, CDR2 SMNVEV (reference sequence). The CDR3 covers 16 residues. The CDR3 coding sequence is TGTGCCAGCAGTTTATCGGTGGGGGCAGCGCGCTACGAGCAGTACTTC. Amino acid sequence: CASSLSVGAARYEQYF.

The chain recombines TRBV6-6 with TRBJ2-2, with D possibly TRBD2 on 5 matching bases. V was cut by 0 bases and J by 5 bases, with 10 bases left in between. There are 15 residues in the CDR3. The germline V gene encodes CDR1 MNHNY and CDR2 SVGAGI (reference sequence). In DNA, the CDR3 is TGTGCCAGCAGTTACTCGCGGACTCTAACCGGGGAGCTGTTTTTT. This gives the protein CASSYSRTLTGELFF.

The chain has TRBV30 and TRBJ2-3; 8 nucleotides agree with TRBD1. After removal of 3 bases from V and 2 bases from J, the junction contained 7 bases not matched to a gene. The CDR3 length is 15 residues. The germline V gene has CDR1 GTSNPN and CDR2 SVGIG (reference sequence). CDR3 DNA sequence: TGTGCCTGGAGCGAACTGGACAGGGCCACAGATACGCAGTATTTT. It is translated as CAWSELDRATDTQYF.

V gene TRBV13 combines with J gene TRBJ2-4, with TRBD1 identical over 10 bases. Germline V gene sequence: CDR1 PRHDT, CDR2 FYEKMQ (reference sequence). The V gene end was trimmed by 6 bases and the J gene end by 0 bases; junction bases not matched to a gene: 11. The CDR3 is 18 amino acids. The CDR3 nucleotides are TGTGCCAGCAGGCACCGGACAGGGGGTTACCTAGCCAAAAACATTCAGTACTTC. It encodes CASRHRTGGYLAKNIQYF. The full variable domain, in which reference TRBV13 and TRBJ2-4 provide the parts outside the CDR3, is AAGVIQSPRHLIKEKRETATLKCYPIPRHDTVYWYQQGPGQDPQFLISFYEKMQSDKGSIPDRFSAQQFSDYHSELNMSSLELGDSALYFCASRHRTGGYLAKNIQYFGAGTRLSVL.

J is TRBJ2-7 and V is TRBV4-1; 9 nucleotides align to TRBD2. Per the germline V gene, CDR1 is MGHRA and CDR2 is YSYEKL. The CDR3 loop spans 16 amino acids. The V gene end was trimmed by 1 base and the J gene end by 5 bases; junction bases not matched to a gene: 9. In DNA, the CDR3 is TGCGCCAGCAGCCAAGCCCCCAGCGGGAGGTCCCACGAGCAGTACTTC. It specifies CASSQAPSGRSHEQYF.

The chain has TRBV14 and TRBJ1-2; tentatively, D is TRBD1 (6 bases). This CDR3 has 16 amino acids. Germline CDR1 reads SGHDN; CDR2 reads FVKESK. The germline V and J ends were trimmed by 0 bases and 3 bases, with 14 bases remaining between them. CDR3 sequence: CASSQDAGRGHYGYTF. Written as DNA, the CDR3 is TGTGCCAGCAGCCAAGACGCTGGCAGGGGACACTATGGCTACACCTTC.

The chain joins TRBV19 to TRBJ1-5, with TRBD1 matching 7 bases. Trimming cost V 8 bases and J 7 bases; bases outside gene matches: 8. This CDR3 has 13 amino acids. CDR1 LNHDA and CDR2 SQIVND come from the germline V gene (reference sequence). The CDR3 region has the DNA TGTGCCAGTCAAAGAACAGGGGTCCAGCCCCAGCATTTT. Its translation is CASQRTGVQPQHF. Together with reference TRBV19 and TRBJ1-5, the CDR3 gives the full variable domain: DGGITQSPKYLFRKEGQNVTLSCEQNLNHDAMYWYRQDPGQGLRLIYYSQIVNDFQKGDIAEGYSVSREKKESFPLTVTSAQKNPTAFYLCASQRTGVQPQHFGDGTRLSIL.

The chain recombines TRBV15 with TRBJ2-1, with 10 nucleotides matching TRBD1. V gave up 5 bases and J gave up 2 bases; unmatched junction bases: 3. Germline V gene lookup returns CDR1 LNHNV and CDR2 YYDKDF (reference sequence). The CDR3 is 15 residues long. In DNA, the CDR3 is TGTGCCACCAGCCCGGGACAGGGGCCCTACAATGAGCAGTTCTTC. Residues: CATSPGQGPYNEQFF.

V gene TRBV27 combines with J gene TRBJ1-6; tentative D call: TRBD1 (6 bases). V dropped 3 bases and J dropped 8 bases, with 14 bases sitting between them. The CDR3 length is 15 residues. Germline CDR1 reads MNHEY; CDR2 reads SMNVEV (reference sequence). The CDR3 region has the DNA TGTGCCAGCAGTTTGACGGGACAACTAGATTCACCCCTCCACTTT. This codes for CASSLTGQLDSPLHF.

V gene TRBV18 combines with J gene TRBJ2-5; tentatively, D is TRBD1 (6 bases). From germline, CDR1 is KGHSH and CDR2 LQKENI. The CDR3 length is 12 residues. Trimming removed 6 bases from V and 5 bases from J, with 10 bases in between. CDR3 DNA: TGTGCCAGCTCCCCGAGGGGGGAGACCCAGTACTTC. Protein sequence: CASSPRGETQYF.

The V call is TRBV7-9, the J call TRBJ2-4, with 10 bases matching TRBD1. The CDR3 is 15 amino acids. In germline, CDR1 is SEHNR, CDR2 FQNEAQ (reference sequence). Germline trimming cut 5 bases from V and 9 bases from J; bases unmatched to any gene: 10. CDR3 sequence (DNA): TGTGCCAGCAGCCCACCGGGACAGGGGCTAGGCATTCAGTACTTC. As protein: CASSPPGQGLGIQYF.

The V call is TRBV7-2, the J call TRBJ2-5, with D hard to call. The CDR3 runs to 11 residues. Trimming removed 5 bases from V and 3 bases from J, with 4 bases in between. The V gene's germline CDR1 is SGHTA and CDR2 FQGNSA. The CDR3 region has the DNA TGTGCCAGCAGCACAGAAGAGACCCAGTACTTC. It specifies CASSTEETQYF.

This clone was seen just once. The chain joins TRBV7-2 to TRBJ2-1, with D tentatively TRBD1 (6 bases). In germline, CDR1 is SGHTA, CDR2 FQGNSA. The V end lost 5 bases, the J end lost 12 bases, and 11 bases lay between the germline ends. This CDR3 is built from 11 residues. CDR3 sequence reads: CASSLQGPQFF. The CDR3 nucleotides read TGTGCCAGCAGCCTACAGGGTCCGCAGTTCTTC.

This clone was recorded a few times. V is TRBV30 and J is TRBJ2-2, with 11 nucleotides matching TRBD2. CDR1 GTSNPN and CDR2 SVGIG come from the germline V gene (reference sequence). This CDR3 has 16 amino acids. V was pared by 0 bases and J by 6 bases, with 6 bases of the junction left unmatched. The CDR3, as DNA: TGTGCCTGGAGTGTACGGGTTAGCGGGAGGGCCGGGGAGCTGTTTTTT. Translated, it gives CAWSVRVSGRAGELFF.

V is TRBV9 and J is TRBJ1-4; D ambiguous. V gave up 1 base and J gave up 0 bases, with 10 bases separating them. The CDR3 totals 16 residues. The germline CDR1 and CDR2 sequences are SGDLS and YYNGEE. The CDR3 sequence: CASSVLPGATNEKLFF. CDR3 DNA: TGTGCCAGCAGCGTACTCCCCGGGGCAACTAATGAAAAACTGTTTTTT.

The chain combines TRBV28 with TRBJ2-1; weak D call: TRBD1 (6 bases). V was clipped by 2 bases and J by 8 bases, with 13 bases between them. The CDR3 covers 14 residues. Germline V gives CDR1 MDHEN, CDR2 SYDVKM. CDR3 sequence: CASSLGGPLDEQFF. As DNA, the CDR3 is TGTGCCAGCAGTTTAGGGGGCCCTTTGGATGAGCAGTTCTTC.